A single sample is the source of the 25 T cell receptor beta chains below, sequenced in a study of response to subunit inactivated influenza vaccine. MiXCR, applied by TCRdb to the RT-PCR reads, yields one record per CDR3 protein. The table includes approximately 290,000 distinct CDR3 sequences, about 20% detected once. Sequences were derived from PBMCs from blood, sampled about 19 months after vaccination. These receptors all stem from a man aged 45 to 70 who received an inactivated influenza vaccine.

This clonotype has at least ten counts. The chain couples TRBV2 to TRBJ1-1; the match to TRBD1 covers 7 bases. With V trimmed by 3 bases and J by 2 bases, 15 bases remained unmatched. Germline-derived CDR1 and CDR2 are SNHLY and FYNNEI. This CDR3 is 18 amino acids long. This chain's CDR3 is CASSDITLAGTANTEAFF. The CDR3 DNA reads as TGTGCCAGCAGTGACATAACTCTGGCCGGGACAGCCAACACTGAAGCTTTCTTT.

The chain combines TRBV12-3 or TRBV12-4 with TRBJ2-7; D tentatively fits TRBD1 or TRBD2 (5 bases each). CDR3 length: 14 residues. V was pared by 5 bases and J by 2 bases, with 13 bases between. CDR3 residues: CASSPGPPPYEQYF. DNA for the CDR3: TGTGCCAGCAGTCCGGGACCCCCTCCCTACGAGCAGTACTTC.

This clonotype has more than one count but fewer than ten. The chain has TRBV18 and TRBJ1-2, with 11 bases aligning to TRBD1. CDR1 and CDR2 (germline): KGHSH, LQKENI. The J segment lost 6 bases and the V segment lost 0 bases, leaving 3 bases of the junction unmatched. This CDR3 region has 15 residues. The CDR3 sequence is CASSPPGQGVNGYTF. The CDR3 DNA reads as TGTGCCAGCTCACCACCGGGACAGGGGGTAAATGGCTACACCTTC.

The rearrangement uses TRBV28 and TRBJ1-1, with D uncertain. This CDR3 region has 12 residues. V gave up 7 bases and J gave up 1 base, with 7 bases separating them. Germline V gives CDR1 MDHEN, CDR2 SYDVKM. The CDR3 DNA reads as TGTGCCAGCACCCTCAGGAACACTGAAGCTTTCTTT. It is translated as CASTLRNTEAFF.

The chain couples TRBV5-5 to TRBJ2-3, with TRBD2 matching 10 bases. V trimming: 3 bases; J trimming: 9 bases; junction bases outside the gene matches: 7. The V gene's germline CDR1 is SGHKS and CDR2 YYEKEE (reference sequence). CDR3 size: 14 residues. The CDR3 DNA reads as TGTGCCAGCAGCTACCTGCTAGCGGGAGCCACGCAGTATTTT. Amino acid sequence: CASSYLLAGATQYF.

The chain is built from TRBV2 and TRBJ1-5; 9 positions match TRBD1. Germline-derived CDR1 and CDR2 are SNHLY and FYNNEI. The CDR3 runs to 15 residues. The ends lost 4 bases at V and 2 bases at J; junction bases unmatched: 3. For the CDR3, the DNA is TGTGCCAGCAGTGTACAGGGGGCAGGCAATCAGCCCCAGCATTTT. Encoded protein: CASSVQGAGNQPQHF. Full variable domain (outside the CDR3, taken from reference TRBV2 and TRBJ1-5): EPEVTQTPSHQVTQMGQEVILRCVPISNHLYFYWYRQILGQKVEFLVSFYNNEISEKSEIFDDQFSVERPDGSNFTLKIRSTKLEDSAMYFCASSVQGAGNQPQHFGDGTRLSIL.

CDR3 sequence: CASSTGTYNEQFF. The CDR3 nucleotides read TGCGCCAGCAGCACGGGAACCTACAATGAGCAGTTCTTC. The V gene is TRBV5-1, the J gene TRBJ2-1; a possible D gene is TRBD2 (5 bases). Per the germline V gene, CDR1 is SGHRS and CDR2 is YFSETQ. Trimming pared 4 bases from V and 2 bases from J, leaving 7 bases between. CDR3 size: 13 residues.

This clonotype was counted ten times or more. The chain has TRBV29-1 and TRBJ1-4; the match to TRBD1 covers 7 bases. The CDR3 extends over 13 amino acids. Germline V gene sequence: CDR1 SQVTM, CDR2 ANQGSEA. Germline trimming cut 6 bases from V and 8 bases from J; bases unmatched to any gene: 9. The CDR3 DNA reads TGCAGCGTCTCGGACAGGCTTCTGGAAAAACTGTTTTTT. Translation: CSVSDRLLEKLFF.

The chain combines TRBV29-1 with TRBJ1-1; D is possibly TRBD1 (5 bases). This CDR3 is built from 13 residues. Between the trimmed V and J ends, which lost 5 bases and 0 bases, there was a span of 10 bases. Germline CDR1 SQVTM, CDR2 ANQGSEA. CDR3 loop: CSVQGRLNTEAFF. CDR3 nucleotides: TGCAGCGTTCAGGGCAGGCTGAACACTGAAGCTTTCTTT.

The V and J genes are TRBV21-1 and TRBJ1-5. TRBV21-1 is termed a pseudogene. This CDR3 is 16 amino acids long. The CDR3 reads CASTPARLNPNQPQHF. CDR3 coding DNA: TGTGCCAGCACCCCCGCCAGACTCAATCCTAATCAGCCCCAGCATTTT.

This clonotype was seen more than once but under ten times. CDR3 nucleotide sequence: TGCGCCAGCAGCTGGGGGGCTGGACGCTACGAGCAGTACTTC. Protein product: CASSWGAGRYEQYF. This rearrangement joins TRBV5-1 to TRBJ2-7; D might be TRBD1 or TRBD2, each matching 6 bases. This CDR3 comprises 14 residues. Germline CDR1 reads SGHRS; CDR2 reads YFSETQ. Trimming took off 3 bases at V and 3 bases at J, with 13 bases between the two ends.

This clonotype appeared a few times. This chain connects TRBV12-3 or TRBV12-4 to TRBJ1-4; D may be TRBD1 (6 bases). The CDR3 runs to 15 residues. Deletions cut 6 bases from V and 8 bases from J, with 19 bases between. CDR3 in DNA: TGTGCCAGCAGGGACAGCCGATTGATAGCGGAAAAACTGTTTTTT. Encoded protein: CASRDSRLIAEKLFF.

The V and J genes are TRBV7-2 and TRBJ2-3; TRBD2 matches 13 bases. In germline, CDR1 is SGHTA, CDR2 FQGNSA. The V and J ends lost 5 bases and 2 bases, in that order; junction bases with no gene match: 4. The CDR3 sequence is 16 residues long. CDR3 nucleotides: TGTGCCAGCAGCACGGGGACTAGCGGGGACACAGATACGCAGTATTTT. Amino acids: CASSTGTSGDTDTQYF.

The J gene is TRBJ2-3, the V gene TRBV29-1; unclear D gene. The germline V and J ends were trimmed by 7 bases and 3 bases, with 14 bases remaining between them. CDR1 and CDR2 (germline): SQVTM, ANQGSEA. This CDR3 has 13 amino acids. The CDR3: CSGRRTTTDTQYF. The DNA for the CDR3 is TGCAGCGGTAGACGGACCACTACAGATACGCAGTATTTT.

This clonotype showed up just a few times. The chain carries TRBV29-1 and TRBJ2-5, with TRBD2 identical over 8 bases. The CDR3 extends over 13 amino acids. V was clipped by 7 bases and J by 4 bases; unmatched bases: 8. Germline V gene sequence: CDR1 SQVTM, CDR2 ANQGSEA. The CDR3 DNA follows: TGCAGCGCCCCGGGACTAGATGGAGAGACCCAGTACTTC. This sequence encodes CSAPGLDGETQYF.

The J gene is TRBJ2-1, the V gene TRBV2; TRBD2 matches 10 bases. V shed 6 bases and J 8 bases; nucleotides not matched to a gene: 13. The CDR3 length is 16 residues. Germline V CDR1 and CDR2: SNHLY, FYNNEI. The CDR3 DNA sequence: TGTGCCAGCAGCGATTACGGAGCGGGAGGGCCCTATGAGCAGTTCTTC. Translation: CASSDYGAGGPYEQFF.

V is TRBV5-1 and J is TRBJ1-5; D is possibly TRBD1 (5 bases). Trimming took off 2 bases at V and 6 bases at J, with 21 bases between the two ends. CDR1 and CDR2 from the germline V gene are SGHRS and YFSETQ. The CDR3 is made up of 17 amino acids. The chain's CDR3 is CASSFLMKTVSGQPQHF. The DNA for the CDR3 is TGCGCCAGCAGCTTCTTAATGAAGACAGTCTCCGGTCAGCCCCAGCATTTT.

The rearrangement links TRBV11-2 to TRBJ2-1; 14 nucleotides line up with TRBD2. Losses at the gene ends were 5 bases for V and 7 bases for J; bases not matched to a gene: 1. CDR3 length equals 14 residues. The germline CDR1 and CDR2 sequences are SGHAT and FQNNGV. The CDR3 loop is CASSRTSGRNEQFF. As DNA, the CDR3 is TGTGCCAGCAGCCGGACTAGCGGGAGGAATGAGCAGTTCTTC.

The CDR3 DNA reads TGCAGTGCTAGAGAACAGAGTTACGGCTACACCTTC. This sequence encodes CSAREQSYGYTF. This chain connects TRBV20-1 to TRBJ1-2; no definite D call. The CDR3 has 12 residues. Germline V gene sequence: CDR1 DFQATT, CDR2 SNEGSKA (reference sequence). The germline V and J ends were trimmed by 0 bases and 8 bases, with 10 bases remaining between them.

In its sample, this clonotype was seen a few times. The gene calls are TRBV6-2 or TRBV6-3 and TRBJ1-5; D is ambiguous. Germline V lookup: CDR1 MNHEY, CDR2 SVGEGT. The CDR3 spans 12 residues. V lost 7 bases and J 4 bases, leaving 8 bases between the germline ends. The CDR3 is CASKLGNQPQHF. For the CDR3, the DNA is TGTGCCAGCAAGTTGGGGAATCAGCCCCAGCATTTT.

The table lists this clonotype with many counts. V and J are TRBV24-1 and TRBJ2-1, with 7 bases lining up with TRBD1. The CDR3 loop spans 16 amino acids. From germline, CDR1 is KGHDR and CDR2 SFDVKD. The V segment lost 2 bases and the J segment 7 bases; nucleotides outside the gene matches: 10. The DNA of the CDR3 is TGTGCCACCAGTGATTACCGGGACAGAGACATGAATGAGCAGTTCTTC. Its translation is CATSDYRDRDMNEQFF.

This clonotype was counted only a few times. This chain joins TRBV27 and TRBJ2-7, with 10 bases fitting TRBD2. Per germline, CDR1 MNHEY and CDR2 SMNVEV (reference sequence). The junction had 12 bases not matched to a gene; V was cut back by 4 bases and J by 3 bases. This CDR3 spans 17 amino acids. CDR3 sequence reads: CASSSASGGPMYYEQYF. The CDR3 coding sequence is TGTGCCAGCAGTTCCGCTAGCGGGGGTCCCATGTACTACGAGCAGTACTTC.

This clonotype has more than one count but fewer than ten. The CDR3 is CASSLHGDTEAFF. The CDR3 DNA is TGTGCCAGCAGCTTACACGGGGACACTGAAGCTTTCTTT. V usage is TRBV7-9 and J usage is TRBJ1-1; D is uncertain. Germline V gives CDR1 SEHNR, CDR2 FQNEAQ (reference sequence). CDR3 length: 13 residues. V was trimmed by 2 bases and J by 3 bases, leaving 7 bases between them.

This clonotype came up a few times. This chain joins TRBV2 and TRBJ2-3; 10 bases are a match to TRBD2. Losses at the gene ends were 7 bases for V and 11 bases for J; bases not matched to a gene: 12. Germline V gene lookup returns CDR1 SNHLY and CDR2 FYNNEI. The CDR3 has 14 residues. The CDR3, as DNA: TGTGCCAGCACTGGTCGGCTAGCGGGAGACCTGCAGTATTTT. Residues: CASTGRLAGDLQYF.

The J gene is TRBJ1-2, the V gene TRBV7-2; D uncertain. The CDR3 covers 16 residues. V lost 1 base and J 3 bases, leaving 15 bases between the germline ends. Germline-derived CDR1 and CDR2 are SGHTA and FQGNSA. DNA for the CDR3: TGTGCCAGCAGCTTAGTAGCGCAGGCCGGGGACTATGGCTACACCTTC. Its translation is CASSLVAQAGDYGYTF.